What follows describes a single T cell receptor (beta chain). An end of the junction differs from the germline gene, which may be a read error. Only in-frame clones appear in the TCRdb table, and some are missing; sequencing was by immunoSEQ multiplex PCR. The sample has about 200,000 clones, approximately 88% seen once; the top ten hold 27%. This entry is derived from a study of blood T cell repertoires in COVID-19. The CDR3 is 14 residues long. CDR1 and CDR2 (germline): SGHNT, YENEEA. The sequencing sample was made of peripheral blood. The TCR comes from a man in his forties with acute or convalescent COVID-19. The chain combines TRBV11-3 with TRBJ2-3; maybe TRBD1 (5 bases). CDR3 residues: CASSPNRGTDTQYF. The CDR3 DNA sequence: TGTGCCAGCAGTCCAAATAGGGGCACCGATACGCAGTATTTT.